This T cell receptor beta chain was found in a study of vaccination and CD4 T cells after COVID-19. The CDR3 length is 15 residues. Trimming cost V 1 base and J 0 bases; bases outside gene matches: 3. In TCRdb, the PCR reads were re-called with MiXCR into one record per CDR3 protein. Here the sample spans approximately 17,000 distinct CDR3 sequences, about 60% being singletons. The sample in question was CD4+ T cells from blood, obtained after SARS-CoV-2 vaccination. The sequence was obtained from a human donor who had recovered from COVID-19. The chain recombines TRBV12-3 or TRBV12-4 with TRBJ2-7; the match to TRBD2 covers 7 bases. This CDR3 reads CASSLGLAASYEQYF. DNA for the CDR3: TGTGCCAGCAGTTTAGGCCTAGCGGCCTCCTACGAGCAGTACTTC.